This T cell receptor (beta chain) was retrieved from a study of shared clonotypes between healthy human individuals. Findings of the study overall: The sharing of 4% to 5.5% of naive CD4 clonotypes was seen across several donors.

The length of the CDR3 is 17 residues. CDR1 is SGHDT and CDR2 is YYEEEE in the germline V gene. V was pared by 3 bases and J by 4 bases, with 22 bases between. Clones were sequenced by immunoSEQ multiplex PCR, and TCRdb holds only the in-frame ones, with some missing. The sample records fewer than 400,000 clones, around two thirds being singletons. There are a few counts of this clone. The target antigen is unknown. Sequenced material: memory CD4+ T cells sorted from blood. Stated subset: CD45RA-negative fraction. The rearrangement links TRBV5-6 to TRBJ1-1; D perhaps matches TRBD1 (6 bases). The origin of this receptor is a man aged 30 to 45 in good health. The CDR3 DNA follows: TGTGCCAGCAGCTCGTACCAGGGGTCTGCCGGGTTCACTGAAGCTTTCTTT. It translates to CASSSYQGSAGFTEAFF.